The 10 T cell receptor beta chains given below trace back to one sample, sequenced in a study of technical replicates of blood from several donors. Assay used: immunoSEQ multiplex PCR; TCRdb lists only in-frame clones, some missing. The sample has 74,000 or so clones; around 90% are singletons. The specimen sequenced was T cells isolated from PBMCs. Every receptor here comes from a human donor in good health.

The V gene is TRBV6-1, the J gene TRBJ2-1, with 8 bases lining up with TRBD2. Germline trimming cut 5 bases from V and 0 bases from J; bases unmatched to any gene: 0. This CDR3 contains 14 residues. Germline assignment: CDR1 MNHNS and CDR2 SASEGT. Here the CDR3 reads CASSSGSSYNEQFF. The CDR3 bases are TGTGCCAGCAGTAGCGGGAGCTCCTACAATGAGCAGTTCTTC.

The chain links TRBV11-2 to TRBJ2-7; perhaps TRBD2 as D (5 bases). Germline-derived CDR1 and CDR2 are SGHAT and FQNNGV. V dropped 1 base and J dropped 7 bases, with 11 bases sitting between them. This CDR3 is 13 amino acids long. DNA for the CDR3: TGTGCCAGCAGCTTAGTGGGAGTCAAGGAGCAGTACTTC. It translates to CASSLVGVKEQYF.

This sequence joins TRBV4-1 and TRBJ1-4; 8 positions agree with TRBD1. Germline-derived CDR1 and CDR2 are MGHRA and YSYEKL. The J segment lost 7 bases and the V segment lost 2 bases, leaving 6 bases of the junction unmatched. There are 15 residues in the CDR3. The CDR3 region has the DNA TGCGCCAGCAGCCAACAGGGGGCGCGAGGTGAAAAACTGTTTTTT. Translated, it gives CASSQQGARGEKLFF.

The V gene is TRBV27, the J gene TRBJ2-7, with D possibly being TRBD2 (5 bases). The CDR3 is made up of 14 amino acids. Germline lookup yields CDR1 MNHEY and CDR2 SMNVEV (reference sequence). V lost 5 bases, J lost 2 bases, and 13 bases lay in between. The CDR3 region is CASSPGLVPYEQYF. The CDR3 DNA reads as TGTGCCAGCAGTCCCGGACTTGTCCCCTACGAGCAGTACTTC.

The rearrangement joins TRBV6-5 to TRBJ2-1, with TRBD2 matching 7 bases. The CDR3 has 14 residues. The junction had 8 bases not matched to a gene; V was cut back by 4 bases and J by 8 bases. Germline V lookup: CDR1 MNHEY, CDR2 SVGAGI. This CDR3 reads CASSSGLVGDEQFF. In nucleotides, the CDR3 is TGTGCCAGCAGTTCTGGACTAGTGGGCGATGAGCAGTTCTTC.

CDR3 loop: CAWGKGVNTGELFF. CDR3 bases: TGTGCCTGGGGGAAGGGAGTCAACACCGGGGAGCTGTTTTTT. The chain has TRBV30 and TRBJ2-2; possibly TRBD2 for D (5 bases). CDR1 and CDR2 (germline): GTSNPN, SVGIG (reference sequence). V was pared by 5 bases and J by 2 bases, with 12 bases between. The CDR3 is made up of 14 amino acids. The full variable domain, in which reference TRBV30 and TRBJ2-2 provide the parts outside the CDR3, is SQTIHQWPATLVQPVGSPLSLECTVEGTSNPNLYWYRQAAGRGLQLLFYSVGIGQISSEVPQNLSASRPQDRQFILSSKKLLLSDSGFYLCAWGKGVNTGELFFGEGSRLTVL.

The V gene is TRBV5-8, the J gene TRBJ1-5, with unresolved D. V dropped 0 bases and J dropped 0 bases, with 7 bases sitting between them. Per the germline V gene, CDR1 is SGHTS and CDR2 is YDEGEE. This CDR3 contains 15 residues. As DNA, the CDR3 is TGTGCCAGCAGCTTGGGAAGCTATAGCAATCAGCCCCAGCATTTT. This codes for CASSLGSYSNQPQHF.

CDR3 coding DNA: TGTGCCAGCAGTTTATTACGGGAGGTCTACAATGAGCAGTTCTTC. Translated, it gives CASSLLREVYNEQFF. The chain links TRBV27 to TRBJ2-1; 7 nucleotides line up with TRBD2. There are 15 residues in the CDR3. The junction had 3 bases not matched to a gene; V was cut back by 1 base and J by 3 bases. Germline assignment: CDR1 MNHEY and CDR2 SMNVEV (reference sequence).

The chain uses TRBV18 and TRBJ2-7; TRBD1 aligns across 8 bases. The V and J ends lost 3 bases and 4 bases, in that order; junction bases with no gene match: 5. Germline V CDR1 and CDR2: KGHSH, LQKENI. The CDR3 covers 14 residues. This CDR3 is CASSPAGGGYEQYF. The CDR3 DNA follows: TGTGCCAGCTCACCGGCAGGGGGCGGGTACGAGCAGTACTTC.

This clone was counted once. This sequence joins TRBV4-2 and TRBJ2-7, with 8 bases lining up with TRBD2. The V gene end was trimmed by 2 bases and the J gene end by 3 bases; junction bases not matched to a gene: 12. The germline CDR1 and CDR2 sequences are LGHNA and YNFKEQ. The CDR3 has 17 residues. The CDR3 protein is CASSQNARTSYSYEQYF. The CDR3 DNA is TGTGCCAGCAGCCAAAACGCGAGGACTAGCTATAGCTACGAGCAGTACTTC.